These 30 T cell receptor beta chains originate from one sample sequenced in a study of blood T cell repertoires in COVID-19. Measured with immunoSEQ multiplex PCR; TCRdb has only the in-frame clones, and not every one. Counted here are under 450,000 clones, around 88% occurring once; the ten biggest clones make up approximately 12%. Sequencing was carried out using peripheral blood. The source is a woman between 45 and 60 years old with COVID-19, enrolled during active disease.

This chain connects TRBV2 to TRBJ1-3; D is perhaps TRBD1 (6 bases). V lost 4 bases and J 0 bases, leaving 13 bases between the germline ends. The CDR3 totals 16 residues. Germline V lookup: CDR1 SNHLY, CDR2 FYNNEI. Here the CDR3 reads CASSGPTGFSGNTIYF. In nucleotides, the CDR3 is TGTGCCAGCAGTGGACCGACAGGTTTCTCTGGAAACACCATATATTTT.

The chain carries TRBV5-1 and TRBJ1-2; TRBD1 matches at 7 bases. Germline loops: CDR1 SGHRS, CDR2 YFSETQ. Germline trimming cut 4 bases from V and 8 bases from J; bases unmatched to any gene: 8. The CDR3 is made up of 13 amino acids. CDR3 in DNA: TGCGCCAGCAGCCCGGAAACAGGGGACGGCTACACCTTC. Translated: CASSPETGDGYTF.

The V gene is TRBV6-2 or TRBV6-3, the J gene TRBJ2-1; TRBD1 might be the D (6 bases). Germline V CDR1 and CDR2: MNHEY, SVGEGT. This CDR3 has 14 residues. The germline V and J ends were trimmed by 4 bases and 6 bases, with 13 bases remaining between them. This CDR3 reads CASSLSRGFNEQFF. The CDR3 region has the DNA TGTGCCAGCAGTTTAAGCAGGGGATTCAATGAGCAGTTCTTC.

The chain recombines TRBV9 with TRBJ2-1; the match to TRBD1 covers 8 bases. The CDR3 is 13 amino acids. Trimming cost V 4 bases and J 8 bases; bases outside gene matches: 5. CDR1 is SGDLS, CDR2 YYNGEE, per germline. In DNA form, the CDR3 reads TGTGCCAGCAGCCCGAAGGACAGGGATGAGCAGTTCTTC. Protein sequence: CASSPKDRDEQFF.

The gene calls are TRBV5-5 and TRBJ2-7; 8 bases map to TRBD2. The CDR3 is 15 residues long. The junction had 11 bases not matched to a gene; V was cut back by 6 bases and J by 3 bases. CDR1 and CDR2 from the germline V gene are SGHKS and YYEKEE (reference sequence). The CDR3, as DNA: TGTGCCAGCACCATCGGGGGGGGCGGCGGCTACGAGCAGTACTTC. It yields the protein CASTIGGGGGYEQYF.

The CDR3 here is CASSPRGGGTEAFF. CDR3 in DNA: TGTGCCAGCTCACCACGTGGGGGGGGCACTGAAGCTTTCTTT. The chain recombines TRBV18 with TRBJ1-1, with TRBD1 as a possible D gene (5 bases). CDR3 size: 14 residues. V lost 1 base and J 4 bases, leaving 10 bases between the germline ends. Germline CDR1 KGHSH, CDR2 LQKENI.

CDR3 sequence: CASSLTGGIVTQYF. The CDR3 DNA reads TGTGCCAGCAGTCTAACAGGGGGGATTGTGACCCAGTACTTC. The V gene is TRBV7-2, the J gene TRBJ2-5; 8 nucleotides agree with TRBD1. V shed 6 bases, J shed 7 bases, and the junction held 10 bases outside the gene matches. The CDR3 has 14 residues. CDR1 SGHTA and CDR2 FQGNSA come from the germline V gene.

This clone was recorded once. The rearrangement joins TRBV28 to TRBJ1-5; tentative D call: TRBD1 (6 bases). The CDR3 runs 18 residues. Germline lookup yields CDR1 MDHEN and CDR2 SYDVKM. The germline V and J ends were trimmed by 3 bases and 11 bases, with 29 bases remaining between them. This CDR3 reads CASSFMGARAVGRSTQHF. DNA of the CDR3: TGTGCCAGCAGTTTTATGGGGGCCCGAGCTGTGGGGCGTTCGACCCAGCATTTT.

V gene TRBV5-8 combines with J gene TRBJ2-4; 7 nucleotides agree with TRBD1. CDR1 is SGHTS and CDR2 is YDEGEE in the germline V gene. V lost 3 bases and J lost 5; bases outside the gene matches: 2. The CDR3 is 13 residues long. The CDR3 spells CASSWDSENIQYF. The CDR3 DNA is TGTGCCAGCAGCTGGGACAGCGAAAACATTCAGTACTTC.

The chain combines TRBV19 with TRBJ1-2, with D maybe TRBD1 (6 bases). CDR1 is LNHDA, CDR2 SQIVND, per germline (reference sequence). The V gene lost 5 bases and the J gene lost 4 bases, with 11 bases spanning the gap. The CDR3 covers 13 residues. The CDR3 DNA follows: TGTGCCAGTAGTCCGGGACACTTCTATGGCTACACCTTC. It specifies CASSPGHFYGYTF.

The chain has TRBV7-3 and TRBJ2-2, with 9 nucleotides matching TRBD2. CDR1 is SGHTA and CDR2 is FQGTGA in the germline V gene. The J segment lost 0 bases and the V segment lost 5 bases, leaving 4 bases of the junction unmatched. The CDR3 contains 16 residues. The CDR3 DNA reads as TGTGCCAGCAGCCCTCTAGCGGGAACGAACACCGGGGAGCTGTTTTTT. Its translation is CASSPLAGTNTGELFF.

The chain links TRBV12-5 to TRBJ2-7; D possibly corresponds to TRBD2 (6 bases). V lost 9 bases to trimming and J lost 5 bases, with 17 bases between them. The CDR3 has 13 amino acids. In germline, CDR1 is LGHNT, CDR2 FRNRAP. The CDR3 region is CASQNPGGDEQYF. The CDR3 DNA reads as TGTGCTAGCCAGAACCCCGGGGGAGACGAGCAGTACTTC.

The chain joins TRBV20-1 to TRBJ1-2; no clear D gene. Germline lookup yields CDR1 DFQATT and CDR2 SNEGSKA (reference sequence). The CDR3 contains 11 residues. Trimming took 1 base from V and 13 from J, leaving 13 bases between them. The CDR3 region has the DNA TGCAGTGCTAGAGGGGCCCGATTCTCCACCTTC. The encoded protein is CSARGARFSTF.

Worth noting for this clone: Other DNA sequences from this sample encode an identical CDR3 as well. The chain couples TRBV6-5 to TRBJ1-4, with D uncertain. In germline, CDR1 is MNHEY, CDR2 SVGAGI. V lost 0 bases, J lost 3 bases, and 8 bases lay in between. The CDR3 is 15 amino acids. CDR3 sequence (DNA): TGTGCCAGCAGTTACTCGACGGGTGCTAATGAAAAACTGTTTTTT. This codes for CASSYSTGANEKLFF.

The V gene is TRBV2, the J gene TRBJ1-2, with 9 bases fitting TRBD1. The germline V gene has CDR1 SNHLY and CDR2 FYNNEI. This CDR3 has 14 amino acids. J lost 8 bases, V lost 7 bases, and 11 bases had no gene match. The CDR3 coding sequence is TGTGCCAGCAAGGGGGACAGGGCGGGAGGAGGCTACACCTTC. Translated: CASKGDRAGGGYTF.

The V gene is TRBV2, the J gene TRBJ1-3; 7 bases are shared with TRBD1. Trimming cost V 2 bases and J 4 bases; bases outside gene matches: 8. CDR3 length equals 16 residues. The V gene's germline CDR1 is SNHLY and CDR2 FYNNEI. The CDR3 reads CASSEFTGAGGNTIYF. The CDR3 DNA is TGTGCCAGCAGTGAATTTACAGGGGCTGGAGGAAACACCATATATTTT.

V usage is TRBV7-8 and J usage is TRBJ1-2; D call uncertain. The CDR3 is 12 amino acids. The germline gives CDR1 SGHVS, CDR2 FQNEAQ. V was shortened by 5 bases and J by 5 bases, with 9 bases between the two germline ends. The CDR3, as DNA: TGTGCCAGCAGCCCAGAGGCTTATGGCTACACCTTC. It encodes CASSPEAYGYTF.

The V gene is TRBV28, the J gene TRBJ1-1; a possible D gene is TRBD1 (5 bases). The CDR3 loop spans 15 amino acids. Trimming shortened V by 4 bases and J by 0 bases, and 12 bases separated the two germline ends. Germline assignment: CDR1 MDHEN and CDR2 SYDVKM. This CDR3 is CASSYLTGLNTEAFF. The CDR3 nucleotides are TGTGCCAGCAGTTACCTTACAGGATTGAACACTGAAGCTTTCTTT.

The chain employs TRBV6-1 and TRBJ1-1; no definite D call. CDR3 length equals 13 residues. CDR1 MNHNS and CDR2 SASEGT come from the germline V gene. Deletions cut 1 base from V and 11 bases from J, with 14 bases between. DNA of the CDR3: TGTGCCAGCAGTGAAGGGTCCCTACGGAGGGCTTTCTTT. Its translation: CASSEGSLRRAFF.

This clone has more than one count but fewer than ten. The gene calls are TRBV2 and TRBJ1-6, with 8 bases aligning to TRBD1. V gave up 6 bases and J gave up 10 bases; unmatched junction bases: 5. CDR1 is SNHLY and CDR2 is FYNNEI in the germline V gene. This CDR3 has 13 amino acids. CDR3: CASSTGGQSPLHF. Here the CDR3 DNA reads TGTGCCAGCAGCACAGGGGGTCAATCACCCCTCCACTTT.

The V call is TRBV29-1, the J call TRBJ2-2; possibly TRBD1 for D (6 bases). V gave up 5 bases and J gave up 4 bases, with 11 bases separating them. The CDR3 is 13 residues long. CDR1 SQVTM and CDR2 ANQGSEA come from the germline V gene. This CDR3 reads CSVYQGITGELFF. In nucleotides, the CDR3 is TGCAGCGTTTACCAGGGGATCACCGGGGAGCTGTTTTTT.

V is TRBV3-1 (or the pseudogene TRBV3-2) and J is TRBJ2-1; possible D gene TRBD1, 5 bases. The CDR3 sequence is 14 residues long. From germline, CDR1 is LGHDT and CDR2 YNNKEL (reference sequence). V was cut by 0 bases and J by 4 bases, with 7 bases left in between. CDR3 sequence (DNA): TGTGCCAGCAGCCAAGATCCAGGGTACAATGAGCAGTTCTTC. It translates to CASSQDPGYNEQFF.

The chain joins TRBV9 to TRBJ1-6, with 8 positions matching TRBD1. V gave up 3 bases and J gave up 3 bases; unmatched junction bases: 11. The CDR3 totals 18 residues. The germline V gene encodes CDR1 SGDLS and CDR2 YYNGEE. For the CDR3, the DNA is TGTGCCAGCAGCGGCACCCCAGGGGGCGCGTTCTATAATTCACCCCTCCACTTT. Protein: CASSGTPGGAFYNSPLHF. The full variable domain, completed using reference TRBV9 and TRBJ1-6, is DSGVTQTPKHLITATGQRVTLRCSPRSGDLSVYWYQQSLDQGLQFLIQYYNGEERAKGNILERFSAQQFPDLHSELNLSSLELGDSALYFCASSGTPGGAFYNSPLHFGNGTRLTVT.

The CDR3 is CASSDGTGGELFF. Written as DNA, the CDR3 is TGTGCCAGCAGTGACGGGACTGGCGGGGAGCTGTTTTTT. This chain joins TRBV6-4 and TRBJ2-2; D is possibly TRBD2 (6 bases). Germline V gene data show CDR1 as MRHNA and CDR2 as SNTAGT. The CDR3 runs 13 residues. V was shortened by 2 bases and J by 7 bases, with 8 bases between the two germline ends.

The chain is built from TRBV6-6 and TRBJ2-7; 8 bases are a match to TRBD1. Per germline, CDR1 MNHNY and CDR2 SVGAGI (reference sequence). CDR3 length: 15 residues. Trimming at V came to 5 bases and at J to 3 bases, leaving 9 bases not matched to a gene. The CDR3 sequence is CASSPRAGQVYEQYF. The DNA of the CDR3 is TGTGCCAGCAGTCCAAGGGCGGGACAGGTCTACGAGCAGTACTTC.

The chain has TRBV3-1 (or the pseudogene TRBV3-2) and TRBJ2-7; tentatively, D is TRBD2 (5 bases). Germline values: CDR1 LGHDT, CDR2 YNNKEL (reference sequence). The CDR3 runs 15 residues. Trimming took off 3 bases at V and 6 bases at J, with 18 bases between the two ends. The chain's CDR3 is CASSQSLALGSEQYF. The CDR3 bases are TGTGCCAGCAGCCAGTCCCTAGCCTTAGGCTCCGAGCAGTACTTC.

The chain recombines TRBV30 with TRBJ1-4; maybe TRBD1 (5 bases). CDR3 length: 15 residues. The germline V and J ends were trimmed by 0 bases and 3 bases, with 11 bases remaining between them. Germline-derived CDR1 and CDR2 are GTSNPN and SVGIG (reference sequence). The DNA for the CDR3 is TGTGCCTGGAGTGTACCGCGGGGACCTAATGAAAAACTGTTTTTT. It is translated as CAWSVPRGPNEKLFF. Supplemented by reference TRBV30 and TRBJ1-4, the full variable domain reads SQTIHQWPATLVQPVGSPLSLECTVEGTSNPNLYWYRQAAGRGLQLLFYSVGIGQISSEVPQNLSASRPQDRQFILSSKKLLLSDSGFYLCAWSVPRGPNEKLFFGSGTQLSVL.

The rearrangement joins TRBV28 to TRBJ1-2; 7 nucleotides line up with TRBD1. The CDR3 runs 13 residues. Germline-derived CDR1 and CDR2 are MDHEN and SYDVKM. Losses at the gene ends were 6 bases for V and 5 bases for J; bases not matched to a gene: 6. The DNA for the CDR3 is TGTGCCAGCAGGCCAGGACAGGAGTATGGCTACACCTTC. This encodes CASRPGQEYGYTF.

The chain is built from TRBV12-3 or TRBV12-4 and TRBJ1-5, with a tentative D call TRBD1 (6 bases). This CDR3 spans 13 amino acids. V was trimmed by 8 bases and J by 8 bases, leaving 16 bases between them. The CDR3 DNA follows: TGTGCCAGCGGATCCAGGGGCGGCGAGCCCCAGCATTTT. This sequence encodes CASGSRGGEPQHF.

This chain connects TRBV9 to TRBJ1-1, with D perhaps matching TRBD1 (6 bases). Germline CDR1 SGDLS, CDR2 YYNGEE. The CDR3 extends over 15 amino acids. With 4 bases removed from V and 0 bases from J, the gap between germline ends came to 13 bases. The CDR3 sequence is CASSPWTDMNTEAFF. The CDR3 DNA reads TGTGCCAGCAGCCCCTGGACAGACATGAACACTGAAGCTTTCTTT.